A single sample gave rise to the 30 T cell receptor beta chains below, sequenced in a study of graft-versus-host responses after intestinal transplantation. Sequencing used immunoSEQ multiplex PCR; TCRdb keeps in-frame clones, though not all of them. The table has around 36,000 clones, 90% to 95% seen once. These receptors have no known antigen. The source material was unstimulated CD8+ T cells sorted from spleen or lymph node cells, sampled before transplant. The receptors originated from a human donor who was the organ donor for an intestinal transplant.

The chain links TRBV7-9 to TRBJ1-1, with unresolved D. Deletions cut 3 bases from V and 5 bases from J, with 4 bases between. The CDR3 covers 11 residues. Per the germline V gene, CDR1 is SEHNR and CDR2 is FQNEAQ (reference sequence). CDR3 sequence (DNA): TGTGCCAGCAGCTTTGGGACTGAAGCTTTCTTT. Its protein product is CASSFGTEAFF. The full variable domain, completed using reference TRBV7-9 and TRBJ1-1, is DTGVSQNPRHKITKRGQNVTFRCDPISEHNRLYWYRQTLGQGPEFLTYFQNEAQLEKSRLLSDRFSAERPKGSFSTLEIQRTEQGDSAMYLCASSFGTEAFFGQGTRLTVV.

V and J are TRBV6-1 and TRBJ2-3, with D possibly TRBD1 on 5 matching bases. This CDR3 has 15 amino acids. Germline V lookup: CDR1 MNHNS, CDR2 SASEGT. Trimming shortened V by 3 bases and J by 3 bases, and 13 bases separated the two germline ends. The CDR3 sequence: CASSDNRRNTDTQYF. CDR3 in DNA: TGTGCCAGCAGTGACAACAGGCGTAATACAGATACGCAGTATTTT.

The CDR3: CASSLGLVTAGSYEQYF. CDR3 DNA sequence: TGTGCCAGCAGCTTAGGTCTAGTGACAGCGGGTTCCTACGAGCAGTACTTC. The chain carries TRBV11-2 and TRBJ2-7; a possible D gene is TRBD2 (6 bases). CDR1 and CDR2 (germline): SGHAT, FQNNGV. Trimming removed 1 base from V and 1 base from J, with 17 bases in between. The CDR3 is made up of 17 amino acids.

The chain combines TRBV2 with TRBJ2-7, with TRBD2 identical over 9 bases. J gave up 6 bases and V 9 bases, and 6 bases lay outside the gene matches. From germline, CDR1 is SNHLY and CDR2 FYNNEI. The CDR3 is 12 amino acids. DNA of the CDR3: TGTGCCAGTAGCGGGGGATTAAGCGAGCAGTACTTC. This sequence encodes CASSGGLSEQYF.

The rearrangement links TRBV1 to TRBJ2-1; the table's D call, TRBD2, was not checked against the DNA. TRBV1 is a pseudogene locus. The CDR3 spans 17 residues. The CDR3: CTSSQEKRGVSYNEQFF. The CDR3 DNA sequence: TGCACCAGCAGCCAAGAAAAGCGGGGGGTCTCCTACAATGAGCAGTTCTTC.

The V call is TRBV4-3, the J call TRBJ2-6; the D is unclear. This CDR3 has 16 amino acids. From germline, CDR1 is LGHNA and CDR2 YSLEER. The V end lost 0 bases, the J end lost 0 bases, and 6 bases lay between the germline ends. The CDR3 region is CASSQDLGSGANVLTF. CDR3 coding DNA: TGCGCCAGCAGCCAAGATCTGGGCTCTGGGGCCAACGTCCTGACTTTC.

This chain's CDR3 is CASSVVGEGTEAFF. The CDR3 DNA reads TGTGCCAGCAGCGTAGTTGGGGAGGGCACTGAAGCTTTCTTT. The chain joins TRBV9 to TRBJ1-1, with D unclear. CDR1 and CDR2 (germline): SGDLS, YYNGEE. This CDR3 comprises 14 residues. V dropped 0 bases and J dropped 4 bases, with 10 bases sitting between them.

The chain couples TRBV27 to TRBJ1-2; 7 bases fit TRBD1. Germline CDR1 reads MNHEY; CDR2 reads SMNVEV (reference sequence). V shed 3 bases, J shed 4 bases, and the junction held 8 bases outside the gene matches. This CDR3 spans 15 amino acids. For the CDR3, the DNA is TGTGCCAGCAGTTTTTCTGGACAGGCGATCTATGGCTACACCTTC. This translates into CASSFSGQAIYGYTF.

The chain links TRBV12-1 to TRBJ1-5; whether TRBD1, the table's D call, matches the DNA was not checked. TRBV12-1 counts as a pseudogene. The CDR3 runs to 13 residues. The CDR3 loop reads CASSLQGYQPQHF. The CDR3 nucleotides read TGTGCCAGCAGCCTCCAGGGGTATCAGCCCCAGCATTTT.

The chain is built from TRBV5-1 and TRBJ2-1, with D perhaps given as TRBD1 or TRBD2 (5 bases each). The CDR3 loop spans 16 amino acids. Trimming removed 0 bases from V and 1 base from J, with 11 bases in between. CDR1 is SGHRS, CDR2 YFSETQ, per germline. The chain's CDR3 is CASSLAGAGSYNEQFF. The CDR3 DNA reads as TGCGCCAGCAGCTTGGCCGGGGCAGGGTCCTACAATGAGCAGTTCTTC.

DNA of the CDR3: TGTGCCAGCAGCTCGGCCATGAACACTGAAGCTTTCTTT. It translates to CASSSAMNTEAFF. The V and J genes are TRBV5-6 and TRBJ1-1; D is uncertain. The CDR3 contains 13 residues. Germline loops: CDR1 SGHDT, CDR2 YYEEEE. V lost 3 bases and J lost 0, with 6 bases in between.

The V gene is TRBV14, the J gene TRBJ2-7, with D possibly TRBD2 on 5 matching bases. In germline, CDR1 is SGHDN, CDR2 FVKESK. V lost 2 bases and J 5 bases, leaving 10 bases between the germline ends. CDR3 length: 13 residues. CDR3 in amino acids: CASSQLGSHEQYF. As DNA, the CDR3 is TGTGCCAGCAGCCAATTGGGGAGCCACGAGCAGTACTTC.

This clone was counted once. The chain uses TRBV9 and TRBJ2-3, with no clear D. The CDR3 consists of 13 residues. Germline CDR1 is SGDLS and CDR2 is YYNGEE. V shed 3 bases and J shed 3 bases, with 8 bases lying between them. The DNA of the CDR3 is TGTGCCAGCAGCGCCCCTATAACAGATACGCAGTATTTT. Amino acids: CASSAPITDTQYF. Full variable domain (rest looked up from reference TRBV9 and TRBJ2-3): DSGVTQTPKHLITATGQRVTLRCSPRSGDLSVYWYQQSLDQGLQFLIQYYNGEERAKGNILERFSAQQFPDLHSELNLSSLELGDSALYFCASSAPITDTQYFGPGTRLTVL.

The chain couples TRBV7-9 to TRBJ2-3; possible D gene TRBD1, 6 bases. This CDR3 contains 15 residues. Trimming took off 1 base at V and 3 bases at J, with 11 bases between the two ends. The germline gives CDR1 SEHNR, CDR2 FQNEAQ (reference sequence). CDR3 amino acids: CASSLGQEGTDTQYF. In DNA, the CDR3 is TGTGCCAGCAGCTTAGGACAGGAAGGAACAGATACGCAGTATTTT.

The chain links TRBV7-9 to TRBJ1-2; D call uncertain. The V gene's germline CDR1 is SEHNR and CDR2 FQNEAQ (reference sequence). V gave up 2 bases and J gave up 4 bases, with 14 bases separating them. The CDR3 runs 15 residues. CDR3 sequence (DNA): TGTGCCAGCAGCTTAATCCGGACGGAGGCCTATGGCTACACCTTC. Translating it yields CASSLIRTEAYGYTF.

The rearrangement joins TRBV4-3 to TRBJ1-1; tentative D call: TRBD1 (5 bases). Germline V CDR1 and CDR2: LGHNA, YSLEER. Deletions cut 0 bases from V and 4 bases from J, with 9 bases between. This CDR3 region has 14 residues. CDR3 sequence (DNA): TGCGCCAGCAGCCAAGACCGAGGGGTCACTGAAGCTTTCTTT. Its translation: CASSQDRGVTEAFF.

The rearrangement links TRBV6-6 to TRBJ2-3; 11 bases fit TRBD2. Trimming removed 3 bases from V and 6 bases from J; junction bases left unmatched: 5. Germline values: CDR1 MNHNY, CDR2 SVGAGI (reference sequence). The CDR3 extends over 15 amino acids. The CDR3 region is CASSYFSGGADTQYF. The CDR3 bases are TGTGCCAGCAGTTATTTTAGCGGGGGGGCCGATACGCAGTATTTT.

The chain links TRBV6-6 to TRBJ2-7, with D perhaps TRBD1 (5 bases). There are 15 residues in the CDR3. Deletions cut 4 bases from V and 9 bases from J, with 22 bases between. Per germline, CDR1 MNHNY and CDR2 SVGAGI (reference sequence). CDR3 amino acids: CASSSWEQDVTRQYF. The DNA of the CDR3 is TGTGCCAGCAGTTCTTGGGAACAGGACGTCACGCGGCAGTACTTC.

This chain links TRBV4-1 with TRBJ1-3; TRBD1 might be the D (6 bases). The length of the CDR3 is 16 residues. V shed 4 bases and J shed 2 bases, with 15 bases lying between them. CDR1 and CDR2 (germline): MGHRA, YSYEKL. CDR3 bases: TGCGCCAGCAGCCCGATTGGGGGGCTTGCTGGAAACACCATATATTTT. Its protein product is CASSPIGGLAGNTIYF.

The chain employs TRBV6-5 and TRBJ1-5, with D perhaps matching TRBD1 (6 bases). CDR3 length equals 12 residues. Germline-derived CDR1 and CDR2 are MNHEY and SVGAGI. V was pared by 0 bases and J by 10 bases, with 7 bases between. The CDR3 is CASSYSGGPQHF. The CDR3 coding sequence is TGTGCCAGCAGTTACTCAGGGGGTCCCCAGCATTTT.

The genes are TRBV4-1 and TRBJ2-7; TRBD1 agrees at 9 bases. Per germline, CDR1 MGHRA and CDR2 YSYEKL. The trim removed 3 bases at V and 5 bases at J, leaving 8 bases unmatched. This CDR3 region has 15 residues. In DNA form, the CDR3 reads TGCGCCAGCAGCCAGGAGGGGACAGGGTCCCACGAGCAGTACTTC. Protein product: CASSQEGTGSHEQYF.

The gene calls are TRBV6-4 and TRBJ2-1, with TRBD1 matching 8 bases. Germline V gene data show CDR1 as MRHNA and CDR2 as SNTAGT. The CDR3 consists of 18 residues. Trimming removed 0 bases from V and 3 bases from J; junction bases left unmatched: 10. The CDR3 sequence: CASSDSGRGRFNYNEQFF. As DNA, the CDR3 is TGTGCCAGCAGTGACTCGGGCAGGGGGCGATTCAACTACAATGAGCAGTTCTTC.

The chain is built from TRBV10-1 and TRBJ2-5; possible D gene TRBD1, 6 bases. The CDR3 runs 14 residues. The V and J ends lost 0 bases and 3 bases respectively, with 8 bases between them. Germline lookup yields CDR1 WNHNN and CDR2 SYGVQD (reference sequence). The CDR3 loop reads CASSESGGKETQYF. CDR3 coding DNA: TGCGCCAGCAGTGAGTCTGGGGGCAAAGAGACCCAGTACTTC.

This chain connects TRBV5-1 to TRBJ1-6; D gene unclear. Per germline, CDR1 SGHRS and CDR2 YFSETQ. The germline V and J ends were trimmed by 0 bases and 11 bases, with 18 bases remaining between them. The CDR3 covers 16 residues. The CDR3 region is CASSLGPREGLPPLHF. The CDR3, as DNA: TGCGCCAGCAGCTTGGGCCCAAGGGAAGGTTTGCCACCCCTCCACTTT.

The J gene is TRBJ1-2, the V gene TRBV19, with TRBD1 matching 7 bases. Germline V gene sequence: CDR1 LNHDA, CDR2 SQIVND (reference sequence). The CDR3 is made up of 16 amino acids. Trimming at V came to 4 bases and at J to 8 bases, leaving 16 bases not matched to a gene. CDR3 in amino acids: CASSNPLLATGVGYTF. The CDR3 DNA reads as TGTGCCAGTAGTAACCCCCTTCTTGCTACAGGGGTAGGCTACACCTTC.

The chain couples TRBV4-1 to TRBJ2-2; possibly TRBD2 for D (6 bases). The CDR3 length is 16 residues. V was trimmed by 1 base and J by 0 bases, leaving 9 bases between them. The germline V gene encodes CDR1 MGHRA and CDR2 YSYEKL. The CDR3, as DNA: TGCGCCAGCAGCCAAGCGGGGGAGGCGAACACCGGGGAGCTGTTTTTT. Its protein is CASSQAGEANTGELFF.

This rearrangement joins TRBV5-5 to TRBJ1-5, with 9 bases lining up with TRBD1. CDR1 and CDR2 (germline): SGHKS, YYEKEE (reference sequence). CDR3 size: 17 residues. The V segment lost 1 base and the J segment 3 bases; nucleotides outside the gene matches: 8. Here the CDR3 DNA reads TGTGCCAGCAGCTTGACGTGGACAGGGGACTTCAATCAGCCCCAGCATTTT. Translating it yields CASSLTWTGDFNQPQHF.

Concerning this clone: One junction end disagrees with the germline gene, perhaps due to a read error. The V and J genes are TRBV6-6 and TRBJ2-2; D perhaps matches TRBD2 (5 bases). Germline assignment: CDR1 MNHNY and CDR2 SVGAGI (reference sequence). The CDR3 consists of 16 residues. CDR3 protein: CASSHSSVGETGELFF. The CDR3 nucleotides read TGTGCCAGCAGTCACTCGTCTGTCGGGGAAACCGGGGAGCTGTTTTTT.

The chain carries TRBV6-5 and TRBJ2-7; no firm D call. The CDR3 is 14 amino acids. V was clipped by 2 bases and J by 2 bases, with 10 bases between them. Per germline, CDR1 MNHEY and CDR2 SVGAGI. The CDR3: CASSYPPGPYEQYF. CDR3 nucleotide sequence: TGTGCCAGCAGTTACCCGCCTGGACCCTACGAGCAGTACTTC.

The chain is built from TRBV4-3 and TRBJ1-2; D uncertain. The length of the CDR3 is 16 residues. V was cut by 1 base and J by 0 bases, with 12 bases left in between. Germline-derived CDR1 and CDR2 are LGHNA and YSLEER. The CDR3 bases are TGCGCCAGCAGCCAAGGCGAGGGAGCCACTAACTATGGCTACACCTTC. Protein product: CASSQGEGATNYGYTF.